The clone carrying this T cell receptor beta chain occurred a few times. Its antigen is unidentified. Germline V CDR1 and CDR2: LNHDA, SQIVND (reference sequence). There are 16 residues in the CDR3. V was clipped by 3 bases and J by 5 bases; unmatched bases: 7. The data belong to a study of CD8 T cells in ankylosing spondylitis. Study-wide results and caveats: A motif in TCR beta, a set of under ten highly homologous variants, appeared characteristic of ankylosing spondylitis blood. Reports say disease-linked clones showed up significantly more in matched ankylosing spondylitis synovial fluid.

A quantitative 5'-RACE method, one with molecular barcodes, was used to make TCR beta libraries. TCRdb used MiXCR to reprocess the 5' RACE reads, holding one entry per CDR3 protein. Among more than 650,000 distinct CDR3 sequences listed, approximately 12% were seen once. The receptor's source is a male donor with ankylosing spondylitis. The chain carries TRBV19 and TRBJ2-3; 11 bases fit TRBD2. Source material: blood, either unsorted or a sorted T cell fraction (not recorded which). The CDR3: CASSINRLAGRDTQYF. The DNA of the CDR3 is TGTGCCAGTAGTATTAACAGACTAGCGGGAAGAGATACGCAGTATTTT.